Listed below are T cell receptor beta chains from one sample, sequenced in a study of cytomegalovirus exposure and HLA in healthy donors. Assay used: immunoSEQ multiplex PCR; TCRdb lists only in-frame clones, some missing. Here the sample spans some 95,000 clones, around 73% being singletons. The sample comprised PBMCs. The receptors here all came from a female donor in good health and CMV-seronegative. CDR3s include the opening cysteine and the closing phenylalanine or tryptophan. The order of the fields is clone size, V gene, D gene, J gene, CDR3 protein, CDR3 DNA. D genes are given only for firm matches. Not every row has a clone size; where given, it reads once, few, many or a size class.

size: NA
V: TRBV6-5
D: TRBD1
J: TRBJ1-1
CDR3: CASSAGQFAEAFF
DNA: TGTGCCAGCAGTGCGGGACAGTTCGCTGAAGCTTTCTTT

size: NA
V: TRBV6-5
D: TRBD1
J: TRBJ2-7
CDR3: CASSYAGQGRNEQYF
DNA: TGTGCCAGCAGTTACGCGGGACAGGGGAGGAACGAGCAGTACTTC

size: few
V: TRBV30
D: TRBD1
J: TRBJ1-4
CDR3: CAWDQGATNEKLFF
DNA: TGTGCCTGGGACCAGGGGGCAACTAATGAAAAACTGTTTTTT

size: few
V: TRBV4-1
D: NA
J: TRBJ1-1
CDR3: CASSLLGGDTEAFF
DNA: TGCGCCAGCAGCCTACTCGGGGGGGACACTGAAGCTTTCTTT

size: NA
V: TRBV4-3
D: NA
J: TRBJ2-5
CDR3: CASSQYLASQETQYF
DNA: TGCGCCAGCAGCCAATATCTGGCTTCCCAAGAGACCCAGTACTTC

size: NA
V: TRBV4-2
D: NA
J: TRBJ2-3
CDR3: CASSQDRSGRWTDTQYF
DNA: TGTGCCAGCAGCCAAGATAGGAGCGGGCGGTGGACAGATACGCAGTATTTT

size: NA
V: TRBV5-6
D: NA
J: TRBJ2-1
CDR3: CASRGHNEQFF
DNA: TGTGCCAGCAGGGGGCACAATGAGCAGTTCTTC

size: NA
V: TRBV6-4
D: NA
J: TRBJ2-2
CDR3: CASSVMPDTGELFF
DNA: TGTGCCAGCAGTGTAATGCCGGACACCGGGGAGCTGTTTTTT

size: NA
V: TRBV15
D: NA
J: TRBJ2-5
CDR3: CATSRDPGGQETQYF
DNA: TGTGCCACCAGCAGAGATCCGGGCGGGCAGGAGACCCAGTACTTC

size: NA
V: TRBV30
D: NA
J: TRBJ1-2
CDR3: CAYRGTGGGTYGYTF
DNA: TGTGCCTACCGGGGGACCGGGGGTGGCACCTATGGCTACACCTTC

size: few
V: TRBV6-6
D: NA
J: TRBJ1-5
CDR3: CASSYRNKNQPQHF
DNA: TGTGCCAGCAGTTACCGAAACAAAAATCAGCCCCAGCATTTT

size: few
V: TRBV2
D: NA
J: TRBJ2-7
CDR3: CASSEAGPSYEQYF
DNA: TGTGCCAGCAGTGAGGCGGGGCCTTCCTACGAGCAGTACTTC

size: NA
V: TRBV7-9
D: NA
J: TRBJ1-2
CDR3: CASSLRPQERRNGYTF
DNA: TGTGCCAGCAGCTTAAGACCGCAGGAGAGGAGGAATGGCTACACCTTC

size: NA
V: TRBV28
D: NA
J: TRBJ2-2
CDR3: CASNGHLAPNTGELFF
DNA: TGTGCCAGCAATGGACACCTCGCTCCCAACACCGGGGAGCTGTTTTTT

size: NA
V: TRBV5-6
D: TRBD2
J: TRBJ2-7
CDR3: CASSLLAGAYEQYF
DNA: TGTGCCAGCAGCCTACTAGCGGGGGCCTACGAGCAGTACTTC

size: NA
V: TRBV5-6
D: TRBD2
J: TRBJ2-7
CDR3: CASSWGTSSYEQYF
DNA: TGTGCCAGCAGCTGGGGGACTAGTTCCTACGAGCAGTACTTC

size: NA
V: TRBV6-1
D: NA
J: TRBJ1-2
CDR3: CASSVENGNYGYTF
DNA: TGTGCCAGCAGTGTAGAAAACGGGAACTATGGCTACACCTTC

size: NA
V: TRBV1
D: NA
J: TRBJ2-1
CDR3: CTSSQDRCASYNEQFF
DNA: TGCACCAGCAGCCAAGATCGTTGCGCGTCCTACAATGAGCAGTTCTTC

size: NA
V: TRBV6-4
D: NA
J: TRBJ1-2
CDR3: CASSETDGAGNYGYTF
DNA: TGTGCCAGCAGTGAGACCGATGGGGCAGGGAACTATGGCTACACCTTC

size: NA
V: TRBV7-6
D: NA
J: TRBJ2-5
CDR3: CASSLSGLEGETQYF
DNA: TGTGCCAGCAGCCTGAGCGGGTTAGAGGGAGAGACCCAGTACTTC

size: NA
V: TRBV5-4
D: NA
J: TRBJ2-1
CDR3: CASSLQGAANEQFF
DNA: TGTGCCAGCAGCTTGCAAGGGGCGGCGAATGAGCAGTTCTTC

size: NA
V: TRBV2
D: TRBD1
J: TRBJ2-7
CDR3: CASRGTGNNEQYF
DNA: TGTGCCAGCAGGGGGACAGGGAATAACGAGCAGTACTTC

size: few
V: TRBV4-1
D: NA
J: TRBJ2-3
CDR3: CASSRQDSSTDTQYF
DNA: TGCGCCAGCAGCCGACAGGATTCTAGCACAGATACGCAGTATTTT

size: NA
V: TRBV6-1
D: NA
J: TRBJ1-5
CDR3: CASSLWGGDNQPQHF
DNA: TGTGCCAGCTCCCTCTGGGGGGGGGACAATCAGCCCCAGCATTTT

size: NA
V: TRBV7-8
D: NA
J: TRBJ2-1
CDR3: CASSPTSYEQFF
DNA: TGTGCCAGCAGCCCTACTAGTTATGAGCAGTTCTTC

size: once
V: TRBV30
D: NA
J: TRBJ1-4
CDR3: CAWRPTLLNVEKLFF
DNA: TGTGCCTGGAGACCTACCCTCCTTAATGTTGAAAAACTGTTTTTT

size: NA
V: TRBV30
D: NA
J: TRBJ1-1
CDR3: CAWSNQGRTEAFF
DNA: TGTGCCTGGAGTAACCAGGGGCGGACTGAAGCTTTCTTT

size: NA
V: TRBV20-1
D: NA
J: TRBJ2-1
CDR3: CSPLPRNEQFF
DNA: TGCAGTCCCCTCCCCCGTAATGAGCAGTTCTTC

size: NA
V: TRBV12-5
D: NA
J: TRBJ2-3
CDR3: CASGFTSKTDSSSTDTQYF
DNA: TGTGCTAGTGGTTTCACCTCTAAAACGGACAGTTCTAGCACAGATACGCAGTATTTT

size: NA
V: TRBV5-6
D: NA
J: TRBJ1-2
CDR3: CASSYGGVGGYTF
DNA: TGTGCCAGCAGCTATGGAGGGGTTGGTGGCTACACCTTC

size: NA
V: TRBV7-8
D: NA
J: TRBJ2-7
CDR3: CASSFTGGRLSYEQYF
DNA: TGTGCCAGCAGCTTTACCGGGGGGCGGCTTTCCTACGAGCAGTACTTC

size: NA
V: TRBV19
D: NA
J: TRBJ1-1
CDR3: CASTWDSMNTEAFF
DNA: TGTGCCAGTACCTGGGACTCCATGAACACTGAAGCTTTCTTT

size: few
V: TRBV12-5
D: TRBD1
J: TRBJ2-1
CDR3: CASGPTPGQGHNEQFF
DNA: TGTGCTAGTGGTCCGACCCCGGGACAGGGGCACAATGAGCAGTTCTTC

size: NA
V: TRBV5-4
D: TRBD1
J: TRBJ1-3
CDR3: CASSWGQGNGNTIYF
DNA: TGTGCCAGCAGCTGGGGACAGGGGAACGGAAACACCATATATTTT

size: NA
V: TRBV7-9
D: NA
J: TRBJ1-5
CDR3: CASSSETGYQPQHF
DNA: TGTGCCAGCAGCTCCGAGACAGGTTATCAGCCCCAGCATTTT

size: NA
V: TRBV11-3
D: NA
J: TRBJ1-4
CDR3: CASSPSTGWNEKLFF
DNA: TGTGCCAGCAGCCCGTCGACAGGTTGGAATGAAAAACTGTTTTTT

size: few
V: TRBV25-1
D: TRBD1
J: TRBJ1-2
CDR3: CASRGGTGDLYGYTF
DNA: TGTGCCAGCAGAGGAGGGACAGGGGACCTCTATGGCTACACCTTC

size: once
V: TRBV27
D: NA
J: TRBJ1-2
CDR3: CASSFAYRDNYGYTF
DNA: TGTGCCAGCAGTTTCGCCTACAGGGATAACTATGGCTACACCTTC

size: once
V: TRBV6-5
D: NA
J: TRBJ1-1
CDR3: CASRSLGGMTEAFF
DNA: TGTGCCAGCAGGAGCCTCGGGGGGATGACTGAAGCTTTCTTT

size: few
V: TRBV28
D: NA
J: TRBJ1-1
CDR3: CASSPTLRSTEAFF
DNA: TGTGCCAGCAGCCCTACCTTGCGGAGCACTGAAGCTTTCTTT

size: NA
V: TRBV29-1
D: TRBD1
J: TRBJ2-7
CDR3: CSVGDRNYEQYF
DNA: TGCAGCGTTGGGGACAGAAACTACGAGCAGTACTTC

size: NA
V: TRBV6-5
D: NA
J: TRBJ2-1
CDR3: CASSRRTQYNEQFF
DNA: TGTGCCAGCAGCCGTCGGACTCAGTACAATGAGCAGTTCTTC

size: NA
V: TRBV7-9
D: NA
J: TRBJ1-1
CDR3: CASSLEPGVVGTEAFF
DNA: TGTGCCAGCAGCTTAGAGCCGGGGGTAGTTGGTACTGAAGCTTTCTTT

size: few
V: TRBV6-5
D: TRBD1
J: TRBJ2-1
CDR3: CATLTGGYEQFF
DNA: TGTGCCACCCTTACAGGGGGATATGAGCAGTTCTTC

size: NA
V: TRBV4-2
D: TRBD2
J: TRBJ2-7
CDR3: CASSQVATSGYEQYF
DNA: TGTGCCAGCAGCCAAGTTGCGACTAGCGGCTACGAGCAGTACTTC

size: NA
V: TRBV4-3
D: TRBD2
J: TRBJ2-6
CDR3: CASSQEVPGGISGANVLTF
DNA: TGCGCCAGCAGCCAAGAAGTACCGGGGGGGATCTCTGGGGCCAACGTCCTGACTTTC

size: few
V: TRBV2
D: NA
J: TRBJ1-1
CDR3: CASRLSGGEAFF
DNA: TGTGCCAGCAGGCTCAGTGGGGGGGAAGCTTTCTTT

size: NA
V: TRBV7-3
D: NA
J: TRBJ2-7
CDR3: CASSLLAGYEQYF
DNA: TGTGCCAGCAGCTTACTAGCTGGCTACGAGCAGTACTTC

size: few
V: TRBV7-2
D: NA
J: TRBJ1-2
CDR3: CASSSQTGLYGYTF
DNA: TGTGCCAGCAGCTCCCAGACAGGCCTTTATGGCTACACCTTC

size: medium-sized
V: TRBV6-4
D: NA
J: TRBJ2-3
CDR3: CASSDSSGEADTQYF
DNA: TGTGCCAGCAGTGACTCCAGCGGAGAAGCAGATACGCAGTATTTT

size: few
V: TRBV5-6
D: NA
J: TRBJ1-3
CDR3: CASSLGGYSGNTIYF
DNA: TGTGCCAGCAGCCTAGGAGGATACTCTGGAAACACCATATATTTT